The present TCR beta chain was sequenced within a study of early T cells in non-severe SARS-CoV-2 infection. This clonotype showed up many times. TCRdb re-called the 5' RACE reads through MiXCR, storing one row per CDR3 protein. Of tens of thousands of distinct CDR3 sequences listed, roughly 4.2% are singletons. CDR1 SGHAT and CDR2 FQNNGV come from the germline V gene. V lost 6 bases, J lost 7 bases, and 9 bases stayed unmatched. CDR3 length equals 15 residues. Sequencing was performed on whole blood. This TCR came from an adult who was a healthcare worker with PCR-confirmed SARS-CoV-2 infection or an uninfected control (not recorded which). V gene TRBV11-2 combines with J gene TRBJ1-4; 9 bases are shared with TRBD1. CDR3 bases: TGTGCCAGCAGTAAGGGACAGGGCGAGAGTGAAAAACTGTTTTTT. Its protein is CASSKGQGESEKLFF.